Presented here are 11 T cell receptor beta chains from one specimen sequenced in a study of blood T cell repertoires in COVID-19. Only in-frame clones appear in the TCRdb table, and some are missing; sequencing was by immunoSEQ multiplex PCR. The sample comprises a few hundred thousand clones, approximately 86% of which are singletons, and 0.75% to 1% rests with the top ten. Material: PBMCs or T cells enriched from blood (not recorded which). The receptors derive from a woman in her twenties or thirties who had recovered from COVID-19.

This chain joins TRBV27 and TRBJ2-7; D is unclear. Trimming stripped 3 bases from V and 9 bases from J, with 18 bases between. There are 14 residues in the CDR3. In germline, CDR1 is MNHEY, CDR2 SMNVEV (reference sequence). CDR3 DNA sequence: TGTGCCAGCAGTTTGCTGCCGGAGAGTTTGGGGCAGTACTTC. Translation: CASSLLPESLGQYF.

J is TRBJ1-1 and V is TRBV5-1; TRBD1 matches 9 bases. The CDR3 has 14 amino acids. From germline, CDR1 is SGHRS and CDR2 YFSETQ. V gave up 5 bases and J gave up 3 bases; unmatched junction bases: 5. This chain's CDR3 is CASRQGQGDTEAFF. The DNA of the CDR3 is TGCGCCAGCAGGCAGGGACAGGGTGACACTGAAGCTTTCTTT.

This chain connects TRBV5-1 to TRBJ2-7; 11 bases match TRBD2. From germline, CDR1 is SGHRS and CDR2 YFSETQ. V was pared by 2 bases and J by 3 bases, with 4 bases of the junction left unmatched. The CDR3 length is 15 residues. The CDR3: CASSLFLAGGYEQYF. Written as DNA, the CDR3 is TGCGCCAGCAGCTTATTTCTAGCGGGGGGCTACGAGCAGTACTTC.

The J gene is TRBJ1-5, the V gene TRBV27, with 8 bases identical to TRBD1. After removal of 2 bases from V and 3 bases from J, the junction contained 0 bases not matched to a gene. CDR1 is MNHEY and CDR2 is SMNVEV in the germline V gene (reference sequence). This CDR3 contains 14 residues. CDR3 protein: CASSLQGANQPQHF. CDR3 nucleotides: TGTGCCAGCAGTTTACAGGGGGCCAATCAGCCCCAGCATTTT.

V gene TRBV5-6 combines with J gene TRBJ2-7, with D tentatively TRBD2 (6 bases). Germline lookup yields CDR1 SGHDT and CDR2 YYEEEE. The germline V and J ends were trimmed by 4 bases and 4 bases, with 21 bases remaining between them. This CDR3 has 16 residues. Here the CDR3 reads CASSGKSGLRMYEQYF. The CDR3 bases are TGTGCCAGCAGCGGGAAAAGCGGGCTTCGCATGTACGAGCAGTACTTC.

The V call is TRBV28, the J call TRBJ2-3, with 8 nucleotides matching TRBD2. The CDR3 extends over 16 amino acids. Germline CDR1 reads MDHEN; CDR2 reads SYDVKM. Trimming at V came to 3 bases and at J to 5 bases, leaving 10 bases not matched to a gene. The CDR3 spells CASSLLAGGPGDTQYF. The CDR3 DNA sequence: TGTGCCAGCAGTTTGTTGGCGGGAGGCCCGGGAGATACGCAGTATTTT.

The chain carries TRBV19 and TRBJ2-5; D unresolved. Deletions cut 4 bases from V and 9 bases from J, with 18 bases between. The length of the CDR3 is 14 residues. Germline loops: CDR1 LNHDA, CDR2 SQIVND (reference sequence). CDR3 DNA: TGTGCCAGTAGTACTTTTGATGCTACCAGGCCCCAGTACTTC. Translation: CASSTFDATRPQYF.

In this sample, this clone turned up once. The chain is built from TRBV19 and TRBJ2-2; the match to TRBD2 covers 10 bases. The ends lost 3 bases at V and 8 bases at J; junction bases unmatched: 15. The germline CDR1 and CDR2 sequences are LNHDA and SQIVND (reference sequence). The CDR3 is made up of 18 amino acids. The CDR3 loop reads CASSISSGRAGVRGELFF. The CDR3 DNA follows: TGTGCCAGTAGTATTTCCAGCGGGAGGGCAGGAGTAAGGGGGGAGCTGTTTTTT.

The chain employs TRBV27 and TRBJ1-1, with unresolved D. Trimming cost V 2 bases and J 10 bases, with 14 bases left between them. Germline CDR1 and CDR2: MNHEY and SMNVEV (reference sequence). This CDR3 has 13 residues. DNA for the CDR3: TGTGCCAGCAGTTTAGCAGGCGTAGTTGGAGCTTTCTTT. It is translated as CASSLAGVVGAFF.

The V and J genes are TRBV28 and TRBJ1-2; D might be TRBD1 (5 bases). V gave up 6 bases and J gave up 1 base, with 12 bases separating them. Germline CDR1 is MDHEN and CDR2 is SYDVKM. The CDR3 totals 14 residues. The CDR3 loop reads CASSGGDGNYGYTF. As DNA, the CDR3 is TGTGCCAGCAGCGGGGGGGACGGTAACTATGGCTACACCTTC.

The V and J genes are TRBV27 and TRBJ2-3; 7 nucleotides agree with TRBD2. CDR3 size: 14 residues. Trimming removed 3 bases from V and 5 bases from J; junction bases left unmatched: 5. In germline, CDR1 is MNHEY, CDR2 SMNVEV (reference sequence). The CDR3 coding sequence is TGTGCCAGCAGTTTTGGGAGGGGAATAGATACGCAGTATTTT. This encodes CASSFGRGIDTQYF.